The sequence of this TCR beta chain was determined in a study of graft-versus-host responses after intestinal transplantation. Germline loops: CDR1 SGHVS, CDR2 FQNEAQ. This CDR3 is 14 amino acids long. With V trimmed by 3 bases and J by 7 bases, 6 bases remained unmatched. This table comes from immunoSEQ multiplex PCR, and its TCRdb copy is limited to in-frame clones, with some not included. Altogether 84,000 or so clones are present, roughly 92% being singletons, with the ten largest covering about 0.3%. On this clone itself: Its cognate antigen is unknown.

Sequences were derived from unstimulated CD4+ T cells sorted from spleen or lymph node cells, sampled before intestinal transplant. V and J are TRBV7-8 and TRBJ2-4; 7 bases are a match to TRBD2. This receptor was taken from a human donor who received an intestinal transplant. The CDR3, as DNA: TGTGCCAGCAGCTTCGGACACGGGGGGAACATTCAGTACTTC. This gives the protein CASSFGHGGNIQYF. Looking up the rest from reference TRBV7-8 and TRBJ2-4 gives the full variable domain: GAGVSQSPRYKVAKRGQDVALRCDPISGHVSLFWYQQALGQGPEFLTYFQNEAQLDKSGLPSDRFFAERPEGSVSTLKIQRTQQEDSAVYLCASSFGHGGNIQYFGAGTRLSVL.